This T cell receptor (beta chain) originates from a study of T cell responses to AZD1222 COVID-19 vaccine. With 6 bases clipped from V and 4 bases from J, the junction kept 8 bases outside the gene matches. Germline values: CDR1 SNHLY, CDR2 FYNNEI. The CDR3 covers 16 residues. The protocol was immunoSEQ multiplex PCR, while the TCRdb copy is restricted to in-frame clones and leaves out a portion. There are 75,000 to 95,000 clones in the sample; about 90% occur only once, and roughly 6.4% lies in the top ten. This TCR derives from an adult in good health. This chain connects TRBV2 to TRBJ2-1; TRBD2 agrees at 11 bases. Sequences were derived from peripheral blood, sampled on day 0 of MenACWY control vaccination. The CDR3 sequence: CASRVTGTSGYNEQFF. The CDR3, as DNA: TGTGCCAGCAGAGTAACCGGGACTAGCGGATACAATGAGCAGTTCTTC. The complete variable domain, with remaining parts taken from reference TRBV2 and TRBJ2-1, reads EPEVTQTPSHQVTQMGQEVILRCVPISNHLYFYWYRQILGQKVEFLVSFYNNEISEKSEIFDDQFSVERPDGSNFTLKIRSTKLEDSAMYFCASRVTGTSGYNEQFFGPGTRLTVL.